This TCR beta chain was recovered during a study of OX40 agonist ivuxolimab in advanced cancers. Regarding the research as a whole: Ivuxolimab, which targeted the costimulatory receptor OX40 (CD134), was an agonistic, fully human IgG2 monoclonal antibody. Intravenous ivuxolimab was administered to patients every 2 weeks at six dose levels: 0.01, 0.1, 0.3, 1.5, 3 and 10 mg/kg. Of the approximately 53 patients in dose escalation, about 20 had hepatocellular carcinoma, some 15 had melanoma, 9 had renal cell carcinoma and 9 had head and neck cancer. The dose-escalation cohort was almost 85% male with a mean age of about 60 years, ranging from about 23 to 85. Prior anti-PD-1, anti-PD-L1 or anti-CTLA-4 therapy was permitted, and checkpoint inhibitors had been received by 40% to 50% of dose-escalation patients. Partial responses occurred in three dose-escalation patients, of whom one had hepatocellular carcinoma and two had cutaneous melanoma. The purpose of peripheral TCRbeta sequencing was to test whether ivuxolimab changed TCR sequence diversity and led to clonal T-cell expansion. The monotherapy dose-escalation portion (N of about 50 patients) of the phase I ivuxolimab trial is reported in the paper.

For sequencing of the TCRbeta CDR3 region, genomic DNA was extracted from the sorted cells. The immunoSEQ Assay was used to sequence the TCRbeta CDR3 regions. What TCRdb holds here is the immuneACCESS table cut down to in-frame rearrangements. Part of the clones is not present; checked against another copy, under half of the missing clones reflect an unresolved V gene, and the others are unexplained. For this sample the table gives some 84,000 clones, of which over 80% were detected only once. The biggest ten clones account for about 9.4% of the sample. With respect to this clone: Its antigen remains unidentified. It has no much larger one-base neighbor in the sample; base qualities were not kept.

For CDR1 and CDR2, the germline V gene lists LGHNA and YSLEER. The CDR3 goes from the cysteine to the phenylalanine over 16 residues. Just the 48-base CDR3 DNA is kept, in frame starting at base 1. At the junction V is shortened by 3 bases and J by 4 bases, with 16 bases in between. Beyond this particular receptor, the publication reports: In the 0.1-3.0 mg/kg groups, partial responders had among the lowest normalized peripheral clonal expansion, particularly in CD8+ T cells. Antigen specificity was not determined for the clonally expanded peripheral T cells. On average, CD8+ T cells showed more expanded clones than CD4+ T cells after ivuxolimab. Low levels of normalized T-cell clonal expansion were also seen in some nonresponding patients. At doses of 0.1 to 3.0 mg/kg, clonal expansion of both CD4+ and CD8+ blood T cells was observed from baseline to week 6.

Patients with autoimmune disease history or receiving systemic immunosuppression were excluded from the trial. Peripheral blood for TCR sequencing was collected from all dose cohorts at baseline, on cycle 4 day 1, and on cycle 7 day 1. Samples were obtained from an open-label, multicenter, first-in-human phase I dose-escalation trial of ivuxolimab. The trial enrolled adults with locally advanced or metastatic head and neck squamous cell, hepatocellular, melanoma or renal cell carcinoma. Before TCR sequencing, CD4+ and CD8+ T cells were separately sorted from peripheral blood. This sample comprised CD4+ or CD8+ T cells sorted from blood, obtained in a trial of the OX40 agonist ivuxolimab. The V and J genes are TRBV4-3 and TRBJ2-1, with TRBD2 as a weak D call on 7 bases. The clonotype comes from an adult with an advanced solid tumor such as melanoma, head and neck, liver or kidney cancer. In nucleotide form, the sequence is TGCGCCAGCAGCCAGACTACGGGGGGCGGATACAATGAGCAGTTCTTC. Translation gives CASSQTTGGGYNEQFF.